This record concerns one TCR beta chain sequence. These data originate in a study of blood T cell repertoires in COVID-19. About the research overall: Acute and convalescent COVID-19 samples came from the United States, Italy and Spain. Sources were T cells, B-cell-depleted T cells, or PBMCs; the material itself was cDNA or gDNA.

In the original workflow: Scientists estimated how many nucleated cells there were by amplifying reference gene primers. TCRdb keeps only in-frame clones here, not all; method: immunoSEQ multiplex PCR. The V and J calls and clone size were taken over from that table, and D and trimming were inferred from the DNA. The repertoire consists of some 100,000 clones, with over 65% occurring once and the leading ten covering roughly 13%. Sequences were obtained from peripheral blood. This sequence originates from a human donor in a cohort sampled during active COVID-19.

The CDR3 region is CASSPEGGETQYF. CDR3 bases: TGTGCCAGCTCACCAGAGGGAGGGGAGACCCAGTACTTC. The chain carries TRBV18 and TRBJ2-5, with 7 bases that match TRBD2. CDR1 is KGHSH, CDR2 LQKENI, per germline. Trimming took 2 bases from V and 5 from J; bases not matched to a gene: 2. This CDR3 is 13 amino acids long.